A selection of T cell receptor beta chains follows, all from one sample in a study of blood T cell repertoires in COVID-19. The repertoire was sequenced with immunoSEQ multiplex PCR; TCRdb's copy has only in-frame clones and lacks some. Of about 280,000 clones listed, approximately 84% are singletons. Sample: peripheral blood. Receptors originate from a woman younger than 45 who had recovered from COVID-19. Each CDR3 is given with its conserved first and last residue. D genes are given only for firm matches.

V gene	J gene	D gene	CDR3 DNA	CDR3 protein
TRBV5-5	TRBJ2-1	NA	TGTGCCAGCAGCTTGGCCCCGGGCGGGAACTCCTACAATGAGCAGTTCTTC	CASSLAPGGNSYNEQFF
TRBV6-5	TRBJ2-1	TRBD2	TGTGCCAGCACCATCAGACTAGCGGGAGCCGATGAGCAGTTCTTC	CASTIRLAGADEQFF
TRBV10-3	TRBJ2-3	NA	TGTGCCATCAGGGAGCCTCGCACAGATACGCAGTATTTT	CAIREPRTDTQYF
TRBV4-2	TRBJ2-7	TRBD1	TGTGCCAGCAGCCAAGAGCACCCGGGACAGGGGTTGGGCGAGCAGTACTTC	CASSQEHPGQGLGEQYF
TRBV11-2	TRBJ2-7	NA	TGTGCCAGCAGCCGGCCCCGGAGGGGGCTGTACGAGCAGTACTTC	CASSRPRRGLYEQYF
TRBV3-1/TRBV3-2	TRBJ2-3	NA	TGTGCCAGCAGCCAAGATTATAACACGGATACGCAGTATTTT	CASSQDYNTDTQYF
TRBV24-1	TRBJ2-7	NA	TGTGCCACCAGTGGACAGAGCTCCTACGAGCAGTACTTC	CATSGQSSYEQYF
TRBV5-8	TRBJ1-5	NA	TGTGCCAGCAGCTTGGACAGAAAGAGTATGTATAGCAATCAGCCCCAGCATTTT	CASSLDRKSMYSNQPQHF
TRBV27	TRBJ2-7	TRBD1	TGTGCCAGCAGTTTCGGACAGGGCTACGAGCAGTACTTC	CASSFGQGYEQYF
TRBV28	TRBJ1-5	NA	TGTGCCAGCGGTCAGTACGCGCCCCAGCATTTT	CASGQYAPQHF
TRBV7-9	TRBJ1-1	NA	TGTGCCAGCAGTTGGGGGCTCAGGGTAGGTACTGAAGCTTTCTTT	CASSWGLRVGTEAFF